The 6 T cell receptor beta chains presented below share a single source sample, sequenced in a study of T cells in localized non-small cell lung cancer. TCRdb keeps only in-frame clones here, not all; method: immunoSEQ multiplex PCR. The sample consists of tens of thousands of clones, approximately 90% of them appearing once. This specimen was peripheral blood, taken before any cancer treatment. These receptors all come from a woman aged 35-75 years with stage I squamous cell lung carcinoma.

This clone was recorded only once. The chain uses TRBV19 and TRBJ1-1; D perhaps matches TRBD1 (6 bases). V gave up 5 bases and J gave up 0 bases, with 22 bases separating them. This CDR3 has 18 amino acids. The germline gives CDR1 LNHDA, CDR2 SQIVND (reference sequence). The CDR3 DNA is TGTGCCAGTAGTTCCCCCTTCAGGGGTTGGAGAATGAACACTGAAGCTTTCTTT. It codes for CASSSPFRGWRMNTEAFF.

The chain employs TRBV27 and TRBJ1-1, with 8 bases lining up with TRBD1. Per the germline V gene, CDR1 is MNHEY and CDR2 is SMNVEV (reference sequence). Germline trimming cut 5 bases from V and 4 bases from J; bases unmatched to any gene: 0. CDR3 length: 12 residues. The DNA of the CDR3 is TGTGCCAGCAGTACAGGGGGCACTGAAGCTTTCTTT. Its protein product is CASSTGGTEAFF.

The chain is built from TRBV29-1 and TRBJ1-2; a possible D gene is TRBD1 (6 bases). V was trimmed by 5 bases and J by 7 bases, leaving 17 bases between them. Germline CDR1 SQVTM, CDR2 ANQGSEA. CDR3 length: 13 residues. CDR3 residues: CSVYLQGIRGYTF. The CDR3 DNA reads TGCAGCGTTTACTTACAGGGAATTCGTGGCTACACCTTC.

This sequence joins TRBV10-1 and TRBJ2-3, with D possibly TRBD2 on 7 matching bases. Germline V gene lookup returns CDR1 WNHNN and CDR2 SYGVQD (reference sequence). Trimming removed 4 bases from V and 3 bases from J, with 14 bases in between. The CDR3 has 15 amino acids. The CDR3 region has the DNA TGCGCCAGCAGTGCTGGGGGGGCCAGTACAGATACGCAGTATTTT. This sequence encodes CASSAGGASTDTQYF.

This clone has just a few counts. The chain combines TRBV7-2 with TRBJ1-2; D might be TRBD1 (5 bases). The CDR3 runs to 12 residues. Per germline, CDR1 SGHTA and CDR2 FQGNSA. V was trimmed by 3 bases and J by 10 bases, leaving 12 bases between them. Here the CDR3 DNA reads TGTGCCAGCAGCTTGAGCAGGGCGACCTACACCTTC. Protein sequence: CASSLSRATYTF.

The rearrangement joins TRBV5-1 to TRBJ2-3; 7 positions agree with TRBD1. V lost 0 bases and J lost 1; bases outside the gene matches: 8. Germline V gene sequence: CDR1 SGHRS, CDR2 YFSETQ. The CDR3 covers 17 residues. CDR3 sequence: CASSLAPRQGGTDTQYF. CDR3 nucleotide sequence: TGCGCCAGCAGCTTGGCCCCGCGACAGGGCGGCACAGATACGCAGTATTTT. Full variable domain (outside the CDR3, taken from reference TRBV5-1 and TRBJ2-3): KAGVTQTPRYLIKTRGQQVTLSCSPISGHRSVSWYQQTPGQGLQFLFEYFSETQRNKGNFPGRFSGRQFSNSRSEMNVSTLELGDSALYLCASSLAPRQGGTDTQYFGPGTRLTVL.